Following are 20 T cell receptor beta chains from one sample sequenced in a study of shared clonotypes between healthy human individuals. Profiling relied on immunoSEQ multiplex PCR, and the TCRdb table lists in-frame clones only, not all of them. The table has some 79,000 clones, 60% to 80% seen once. The sample comprised memory CD8+ T cells sorted from blood. Subset in this sample: CD45RO+ cells pooled with CCR7-negative TemRA cells. These receptors originate from a man aged 25-40 years in good health.

The table lists this clone with a few counts. The V and J genes are TRBV28 and TRBJ2-2; D unclear. Germline V CDR1 and CDR2: MDHEN, SYDVKM. With 5 bases removed from V and 9 bases from J, the gap between germline ends came to 16 bases. The CDR3 is 14 amino acids. The CDR3 DNA is TGTGCCAGCAGTCCTCTTGAAGGGCATCGGGAGCTGTTTTTT. It yields the protein CASSPLEGHRELFF.

This clone was seen only a few times. The chain links TRBV9 to TRBJ2-2, with unresolved D. Germline CDR1 SGDLS, CDR2 YYNGEE. Trimming shortened V by 0 bases and J by 3 bases, and 6 bases separated the two germline ends. This CDR3 comprises 14 residues. The CDR3: CASSVVWHTGELFF. As DNA, the CDR3 is TGTGCCAGCAGCGTAGTTTGGCACACCGGGGAGCTGTTTTTT.

The V and J genes are TRBV11-2 and TRBJ2-3; D may be TRBD2 (6 bases). With 4 bases removed from V and 1 base from J, the gap between germline ends came to 21 bases. The CDR3 extends over 18 amino acids. The germline V gene has CDR1 SGHAT and CDR2 FQNNGV. The CDR3 loop is CASSSARRVWEGTDTQYF. The CDR3 DNA follows: TGTGCCAGCAGCTCAGCTAGGAGGGTGTGGGAGGGCACAGATACGCAGTATTTT.

The chain employs TRBV18 and TRBJ2-2; D is unclear. Between the trimmed V and J ends, which lost 3 bases and 4 bases, there was a span of 9 bases. This CDR3 has 14 residues. Looked up from germline, CDR1 is KGHSH and CDR2 is LQKENI. The CDR3 sequence is CASSPVGSTGELFF. The CDR3 coding sequence is TGTGCCAGCTCACCGGTGGGATCCACCGGGGAGCTGTTTTTT.

V usage is TRBV28 and J usage is TRBJ2-7; unclear D gene. This CDR3 has 13 amino acids. V shed 3 bases and J shed 1 base, with 7 bases lying between them. Germline CDR1 is MDHEN and CDR2 is SYDVKM. DNA for the CDR3: TGTGCCAGCAGTTTCACCAGGTCCTACGAGCAGTACTTC. This translates into CASSFTRSYEQYF. Complete variable domain (other parts from reference TRBV28 and TRBJ2-7): DVKVTQSSRYLVKRTGEKVFLECVQDMDHENMFWYRQDPGLGLRLIYFSYDVKMKEKGDIPEGYSVSREKKERFSLILESASTNQTSMYLCASSFTRSYEQYFGPGTRLTVT.

The V and J genes are TRBV28 and TRBJ2-7; 11 positions match TRBD2. The CDR3 totals 15 residues. Germline trimming cut 5 bases from V and 4 bases from J; bases unmatched to any gene: 7. Germline V CDR1 and CDR2: MDHEN, SYDVKM. CDR3 in DNA: TGTGCCAGCAGTCCACTAGCGGGAGTAGGTTACGAGCAGTACTTC. Translating gives CASSPLAGVGYEQYF. The full variable domain, completed using reference TRBV28 and TRBJ2-7, is DVKVTQSSRYLVKRTGEKVFLECVQDMDHENMFWYRQDPGLGLRLIYFSYDVKMKEKGDIPEGYSVSREKKERFSLILESASTNQTSMYLCASSPLAGVGYEQYFGPGTRLTVT.

This clone has more than one count but fewer than ten. V is TRBV27 and J is TRBJ2-7; 7 bases agree with TRBD2. J lost 0 bases, V lost 5 bases, and 4 bases had no gene match. Germline V CDR1 and CDR2: MNHEY, SMNVEV (reference sequence). The CDR3 covers 14 residues. The CDR3 here is CASSAAGVSYEQYF. CDR3 nucleotides: TGTGCCAGCAGTGCGGCGGGGGTCTCCTACGAGCAGTACTTC.

This CDR3 is CASSFRGTLNTGELFF. The CDR3 DNA reads TGTGCCAGCAGCTTTCGCGGGACACTGAACACCGGGGAGCTGTTTTTT. The chain employs TRBV11-3 and TRBJ2-2; D assignment may be TRBD1 or TRBD2 (6 bases each). Trimming shortened V by 3 bases and J by 1 base, and 12 bases separated the two germline ends. Germline V CDR1 and CDR2: SGHNT, YENEEA. The CDR3 loop spans 16 amino acids.

This chain joins TRBV21-1 and TRBJ1-4. TRBV21-1 is classified as a pseudogene. The CDR3 extends over 13 amino acids. CDR3 loop: CASSKASYEKLFF. Here the CDR3 DNA reads TGTGCCAGCAGCAAAGCTTCCTATGAAAAACTGTTTTTT.

The chain carries TRBV10-2 and TRBJ2-3; 8 nucleotides agree with TRBD1. This CDR3 comprises 15 residues. In germline, CDR1 is WSHSY, CDR2 SAAADI. V shed 7 bases and J 4 bases; nucleotides not matched to a gene: 10. The CDR3 nucleotides are TGCGCCAGCATGGGGACAGGTACAAGGGCAGATACGCAGTATTTT. This sequence encodes CASMGTGTRADTQYF.

This clone was seen more than once but under ten times. The chain combines TRBV12-1 with TRBJ2-7; TRBD2 is the table's D call, not checked against the DNA. TRBV12-1 is assigned pseudogene status. This CDR3 is built from 15 residues. For the CDR3, the DNA is TGTGCCAGCAGCTTGGGGGCGGGAGGAACCTACGAGCAGTACTTC. Translated, it gives CASSLGAGGTYEQYF.

The count of this clone is one. V is TRBV21-1 and J is TRBJ2-3; TRBD2 was called by the table and not checked on the DNA. TRBV21-1 represents a pseudogene. This CDR3 is built from 12 residues. CDR3 region: CASSTEGDTQYF. CDR3 bases: TGTGCCAGCAGTACAGAGGGAGATACGCAGTATTTT.

Comments on this clone: A junction boundary mismatches the germline segment, possibly from a read error. The J gene is TRBJ2-1, the V gene TRBV5-4; 10 positions agree with TRBD1. This CDR3 spans 16 amino acids. Germline values: CDR1 SGHNT, CDR2 YYREEE (reference sequence). CDR3 protein: CASSEKDRGGYNEQFF. The CDR3 DNA reads as TGCGCCAGCAGCGAGAAGGACAGGGGGGGTTACAATGAGCAGTTCTTC.

As for this clone: This specimen includes other DNA sequences encoding the same CDR3. The V gene is TRBV29-1, the J gene TRBJ1-1, with unresolved D. V gave up 6 bases and J gave up 1 base, with 9 bases separating them. This CDR3 comprises 12 residues. CDR1 SQVTM and CDR2 ANQGSEA come from the germline V gene. The CDR3 nucleotides read TGCAGCGTCCTGCCAGGGAACACTGAAGCTTTCTTT. This translates into CSVLPGNTEAFF.

With regard to this clone: This could be a read error, since a much larger clone is one nucleotide away. Here the CDR3 reads CASSPFPSSYERYF. The CDR3 region has the DNA TGTGCCAGCAGCCCATTCCCCAGTTCCTACGAGCGGTACTTC. The gene calls are TRBV5-4 and TRBJ2-7; D gene uncertain. Germline CDR1 SGHNT, CDR2 YYREEE (reference sequence). The CDR3 totals 14 residues. Based on the CDR3 plus reference TRBV5-4 and TRBJ2-7, the full variable domain is ETGVTQSPTHLIKTRGQQVTLRCSSQSGHNTVSWYQQALGQGPQFIFQYYREEENGRGNFPPRFSGLQFPNYSSELNVNALELDDSALYLCASSPFPSSYERYFGPGTRLTVT.

This clone has a handful of counts. The V and J genes are TRBV6-1 and TRBJ1-5; no definite D call. The CDR3 runs to 13 residues. Germline CDR1 is MNHNS and CDR2 is SASEGT. Trimming shortened V by 3 bases and J by 5 bases, and 8 bases separated the two germline ends. CDR3 sequence reads: CASSESAYQPQHF. The DNA of the CDR3 is TGTGCCAGCAGTGAGTCAGCGTATCAGCCCCAGCATTTT.

This clone occurred once. The gene calls are TRBV9 and TRBJ1-2, with 8 bases identical to TRBD1. Per the germline V gene, CDR1 is SGDLS and CDR2 is YYNGEE. V lost 2 bases and J lost 8; bases outside the gene matches: 11. The CDR3 is 15 residues long. The CDR3 loop reads CASSVRGDRGGGYTF. For the CDR3, the DNA is TGTGCCAGCAGCGTCAGGGGAGACAGGGGAGGCGGCTACACCTTC.

The chain carries TRBV7-9 and TRBJ2-7; weak D call: TRBD1 (6 bases). CDR1 and CDR2 (germline): SEHNR, FQNEAQ (reference sequence). This CDR3 region has 18 residues. V dropped 2 bases and J dropped 4 bases, with 24 bases sitting between them. DNA of the CDR3: TGTGCCAGCAGCTTATATCTGGGGGCGCGTGGGAAAGGGTACGAGCAGTACTTC. Protein: CASSLYLGARGKGYEQYF.

V gene TRBV5-1 combines with J gene TRBJ2-5; no reliable D call. The V gene's germline CDR1 is SGHRS and CDR2 YFSETQ. V was cut by 0 bases and J by 2 bases, with 11 bases left in between. CDR3 length: 15 residues. CDR3 sequence: CASSLVAATQETQYF. In DNA form, the CDR3 reads TGCGCCAGCAGCTTGGTGGCAGCGACTCAAGAGACCCAGTACTTC.

At least ten counts were recorded for this clone. The chain carries TRBV6-4 and TRBJ2-1; D unclear. This CDR3 has 14 residues. The germline V and J ends were trimmed by 0 bases and 8 bases, with 11 bases remaining between them. Germline CDR1 is MRHNA and CDR2 is SNTAGT. CDR3 in DNA: TGTGCCAGCAGTGACTCTGAAGGGATGGATGAGCAGTTCTTC. It encodes CASSDSEGMDEQFF.